This T cell receptor (beta chain) was found in a study of Graves' ophthalmopathy and Graves' hyperthyroidism. Study-level points and caveats: In blood appeared most of the expanded thyroid clonotypes whose frequency exceeded 0.001.

PBMCs were isolated by Ficoll-Paque density gradient centrifugation, using roughly 10 ml of fresh peripheral blood as the starting material. About this clonotype itself: Its antigen is currently unknown.

Amplifying from RNA transcripts, the study obtained TCR beta CDR3 regions. HTBI primers were employed in first-round RT-PCR, then a second-round multiplex PCR followed. TCRdb called the multiplex PCR reads again in MiXCR, with one record for every CDR3 protein. The sample comprises about 700,000 distinct CDR3 sequences, just over 40% of which are singletons, and about 3.3% rests with the top ten. Germline CDR1 is SGHNT and CDR2 is YYREEE (reference sequence). J gave up 0 bases and V 7 bases, and 6 bases lay outside the gene matches. The CDR3 runs 16 residues. Sequenced material: peripheral blood. The chain recombines TRBV5-4 with TRBJ2-2, with 10 bases matching TRBD1. This receptor was obtained from an adult man with Graves' ophthalmopathy. The CDR3 protein is CASGDRGQSNTGELFF. CDR3 in DNA: TGTGCCAGCGGGGACAGGGGACAGTCGAACACCGGGGAGCTGTTTTTT.